This T cell receptor (beta chain) appears in the sequencing data of a study of monozygotic twins with inflammatory bowel disease (dated by TCRdb to between 2017 and 2020). The study in broad terms: The complete study included 30 or so monozygotic twin pairs: 19 IBD-discordant Danish pairs and nine German pairs, of which four were IBD-concordant and five were IBD-discordant. Each individual had, on average, about 151 000 unique TCRalpha sequences and 181 000 unique TCRbeta sequences available for analysis. Disease-associated traits were sought mainly through comparisons between IBD patients and their genetically identical healthy co-twins within discordant pairs.

With respect to this clonotype: The clone's antigen remains unknown.

From its cysteine to its phenylalanine, the CDR3 spans 13 amino acids. No DNA is given. CDR1 DFQATT and CDR2 SNEGSKA were looked up in the germline V gene (reference sequence). Libraries were made using 5' RACE. Each TCR library was prepared from about 3.5 ug of total RNA. For each sample, cDNA synthesis with SMARTScribe reverse transcriptase was split into eight separate reactions. Unique molecular identifiers containing a 6-nucleotide sample barcode were introduced through template switching during cDNA synthesis. TCRalpha and TCRbeta cDNA was amplified by two nested PCRs of roughly 16 and 10 cycles, with bead purification after each PCR. Before amplification, the cDNA was both treated with uracil DNA-glycosylase and purified with the QIAquick PCR purification kit. The second PCR added Illumina TruSeq-compatible adapters along with sample-specific barcodes. Library quality and concentration were assessed using TapeStation and Qubit, and approximately 5 ng of each library was pooled. Sequencing of the pooled libraries was done on an Illumina HiSeq2500 single-index Rapid Run using custom sequencing primers and 2 x 100 bp reads. On the authors' methods: UMI-based consensus assembly with MiGEC version 1.2.6 was used to correct PCR and sequencing errors. MiXCR version 2.1.1 handled V(D)J alignment, clonotype assembly and CDR3 extraction. To normalise gene usage, clonotype sharing and MAIT/NKT TCR abundance, the analysis used the top 1000, 10 000 and 20 000 clonotypes per sample. After downsampling to 27 000 UMIs, diversity was calculated as the inverse Simpson index using the vegan R package. Paired Mann-Whitney U tests on discordant twin pairs were used, with Benjamini-Hochberg multiple-testing correction. TCRdb reprocessed the reads and lists each CDR3 protein sequence as a single entry, with no DNA. TCRdb's processing, not the authors', yielded these V and J calls. The sample table gives 150,000 to 200,000 distinct CDR3 sequences. In total, the top ten clones hold 6.5% to 9% of the sample.

Overall study outcomes, separate from this receptor: No single strong signal or clonotype linked to IBD turned up in the results, so the idea that one exists was not supported. No difference in repertoire similarity was observed between concordant and discordant twins, possibly owing to limited statistical power. Differing immunosuppressive treatments among patients may have added background noise and inter-individual variability to the repertoires. Compared with healthy twins, IBD patients shared fewer clonotypes with other individuals, and the difference was most pronounced in patients with signs of disease activity. The analysis was unable to tell different T cell subtypes apart. IBD patients had lower TCRbeta repertoire diversity, measured by the inverse Simpson index, than their healthy co-twins.

From each donor, a roughly 2.4 ml peripheral blood sample was collected into PAXgene tubes and kept at -80 degrees C. Without any T cell sorting, total RNA was extracted from whole blood using the PAXgene blood miRNA kit on an automated QIAcube. Peripheral blood from monozygotic twin pairs who were concordant or discordant for inflammatory bowel disease underwent deep TCRalpha and TCRbeta repertoire profiling using unique molecular barcoding. Smoking habits were recorded for all twin pairs, and individuals were classified as current, former or never smokers. This receptor was identified in a human donor with ulcerative colitis or Crohn's disease, or a healthy co-twin of an affected twin (not recorded which). The sample consisted of blood. Recombination linked TRBV20-1 to TRBJ2-5; the TRBD1 assignment by TCRdb is unverifiable without DNA. The CDR3 region: CSASRGGPETQYF.